Given below is one T cell receptor beta chain in context. This entry comes from a study of blood T cell repertoires in COVID-19. The CDR3 consists of 14 residues. Germline CDR1 and CDR2: MNHNS and SASEGT. V was pared by 1 base and J by 6 bases, with 11 bases between. Method: immunoSEQ multiplex PCR; TCRdb's copy keeps in-frame clones and lacks some. Counted here are roughly 240,000 clones, 80% to 90% occurring once; the ten biggest clones make up roughly 0.95%. This chain links TRBV6-1 with TRBJ2-3, with a tentative D call TRBD2 (6 bases). This sequence was found in a man aged 50 or older who had been exposed to COVID-19. Sequenced: PBMCs or T cells enriched from blood (not recorded which). For the CDR3, the DNA is TGTGCCAGCAGTGAAGTCGGGAGACGGGATACGCAGTATTTT. Translating it yields CASSEVGRRDTQYF.